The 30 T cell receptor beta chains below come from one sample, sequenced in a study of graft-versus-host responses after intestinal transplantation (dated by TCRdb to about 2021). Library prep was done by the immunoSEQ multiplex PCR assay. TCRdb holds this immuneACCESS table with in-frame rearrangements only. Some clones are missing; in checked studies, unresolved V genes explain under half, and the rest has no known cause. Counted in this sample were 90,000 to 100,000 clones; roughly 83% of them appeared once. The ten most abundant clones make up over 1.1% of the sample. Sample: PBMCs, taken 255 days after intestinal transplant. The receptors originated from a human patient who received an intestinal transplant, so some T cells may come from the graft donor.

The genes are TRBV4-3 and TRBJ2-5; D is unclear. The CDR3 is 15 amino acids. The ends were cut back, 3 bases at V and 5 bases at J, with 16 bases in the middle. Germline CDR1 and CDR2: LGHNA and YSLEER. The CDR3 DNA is TGCGCCAGCAGCCACCTAGACAAAATTGCGGAGACCCAGTACTTC. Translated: CASSHLDKIAETQYF.

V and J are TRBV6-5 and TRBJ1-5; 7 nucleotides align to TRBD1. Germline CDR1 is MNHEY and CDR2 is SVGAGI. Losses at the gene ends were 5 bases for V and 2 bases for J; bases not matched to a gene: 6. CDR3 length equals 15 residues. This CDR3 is CASSANTGGNQPQHF. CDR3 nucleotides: TGTGCCAGCAGTGCCAACACAGGGGGCAATCAGCCCCAGCATTTT.

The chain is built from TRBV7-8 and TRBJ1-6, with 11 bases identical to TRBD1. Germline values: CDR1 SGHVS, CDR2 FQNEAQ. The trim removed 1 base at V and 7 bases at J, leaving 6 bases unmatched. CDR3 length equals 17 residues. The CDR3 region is CASSLEGQGEINSPLHF. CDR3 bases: TGTGCCAGCAGCTTAGAGGGACAGGGGGAGATCAATTCACCCCTCCACTTT.

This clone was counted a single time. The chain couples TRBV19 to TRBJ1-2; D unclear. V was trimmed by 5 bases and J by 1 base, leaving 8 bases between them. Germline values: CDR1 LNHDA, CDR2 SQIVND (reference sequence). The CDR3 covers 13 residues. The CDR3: CASSAGLNYGYTF. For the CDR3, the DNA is TGTGCCAGTAGTGCCGGGCTTAACTATGGCTACACCTTC.

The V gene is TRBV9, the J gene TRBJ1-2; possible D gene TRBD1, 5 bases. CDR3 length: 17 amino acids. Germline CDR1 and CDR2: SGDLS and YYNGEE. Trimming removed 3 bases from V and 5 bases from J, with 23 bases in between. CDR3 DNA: TGTGCCAGCAGCGACCGGTCGGGGGGGATCAAGGGTTATGGCTACACCTTC. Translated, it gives CASSDRSGGIKGYGYTF. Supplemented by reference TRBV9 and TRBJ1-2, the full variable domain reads DSGVTQTPKHLITATGQRVTLRCSPRSGDLSVYWYQQSLDQGLQFLIQYYNGEERAKGNILERFSAQQFPDLHSELNLSSLELGDSALYFCASSDRSGGIKGYGYTFGSGTRLTVV.

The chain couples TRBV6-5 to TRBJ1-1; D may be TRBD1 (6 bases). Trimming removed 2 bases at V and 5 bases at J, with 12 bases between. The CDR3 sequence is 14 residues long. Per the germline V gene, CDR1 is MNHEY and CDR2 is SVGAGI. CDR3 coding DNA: TGTGCCAGCAGTTACCAGGGGAGGGCAACTGAAGCTTTCTTT. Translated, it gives CASSYQGRATEAFF.

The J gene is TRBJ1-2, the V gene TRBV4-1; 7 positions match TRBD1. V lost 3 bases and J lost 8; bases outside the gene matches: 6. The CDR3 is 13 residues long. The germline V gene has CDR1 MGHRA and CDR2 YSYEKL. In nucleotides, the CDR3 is TGCGCCAGCAGCCAGACAGGGTTAGGAGGCTACACCTTC. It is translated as CASSQTGLGGYTF.

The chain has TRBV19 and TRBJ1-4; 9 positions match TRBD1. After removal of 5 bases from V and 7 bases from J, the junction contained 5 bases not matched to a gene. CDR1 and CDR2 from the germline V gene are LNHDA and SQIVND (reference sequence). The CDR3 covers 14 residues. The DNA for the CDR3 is TGTGCCAGTAGTCCACAGGGGGCGCTTGAAAAACTGTTTTTT. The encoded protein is CASSPQGALEKLFF.

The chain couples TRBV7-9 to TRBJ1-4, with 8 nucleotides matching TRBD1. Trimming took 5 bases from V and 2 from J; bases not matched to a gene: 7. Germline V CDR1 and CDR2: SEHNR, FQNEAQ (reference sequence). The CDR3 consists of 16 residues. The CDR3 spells CASSAWTGSTNEKLFF. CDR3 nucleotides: TGTGCCAGCAGCGCCTGGACAGGGAGTACTAATGAAAAACTGTTTTTT.

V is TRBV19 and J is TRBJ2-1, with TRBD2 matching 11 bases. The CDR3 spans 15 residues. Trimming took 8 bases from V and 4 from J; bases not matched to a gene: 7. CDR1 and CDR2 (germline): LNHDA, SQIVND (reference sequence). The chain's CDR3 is CASGLAGGAYNEQFF. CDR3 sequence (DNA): TGTGCCAGTGGCCTAGCGGGGGGCGCTTACAATGAGCAGTTCTTC.

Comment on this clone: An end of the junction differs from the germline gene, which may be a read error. The CDR3 loop reads CASSFDRQGTQYF. The CDR3 coding sequence is TGTGCCAGCAGTTTTGACAGGCAAGGGACCCAGTACTTC. The chain joins TRBV27 to TRBJ2-5, with a weak D call TRBD1 (6 bases). Per germline, CDR1 MNHEY and CDR2 SMNVEV (reference sequence). CDR3 length: 13 amino acids.

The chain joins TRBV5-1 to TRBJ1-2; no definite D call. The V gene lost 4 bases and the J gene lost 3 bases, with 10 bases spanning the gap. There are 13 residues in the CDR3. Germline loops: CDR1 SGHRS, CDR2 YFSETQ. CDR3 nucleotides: TGCGCCAGCAGCCATGACACGGACTATGGCTACACCTTC. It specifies CASSHDTDYGYTF.

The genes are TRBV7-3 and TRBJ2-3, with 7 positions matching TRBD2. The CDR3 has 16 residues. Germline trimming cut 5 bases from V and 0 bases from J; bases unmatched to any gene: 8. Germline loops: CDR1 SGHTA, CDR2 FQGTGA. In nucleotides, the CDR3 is TGTGCCAGCAGCGTTAGTGAGCGGGGTAGCACAGATACGCAGTATTTT. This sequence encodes CASSVSERGSTDTQYF.

The CDR3 nucleotides read TGTGCCAGCAGTGATTGGGGGGCCTACAATGAGCAGTTCTTC. Translating it yields CASSDWGAYNEQFF. This rearrangement joins TRBV6-1 to TRBJ2-1, with TRBD2 as a possible D gene (6 bases). CDR1 is MNHNS, CDR2 SASEGT, per germline. With 3 bases removed from V and 2 bases from J, the gap between germline ends came to 8 bases. CDR3 length: 14 residues.

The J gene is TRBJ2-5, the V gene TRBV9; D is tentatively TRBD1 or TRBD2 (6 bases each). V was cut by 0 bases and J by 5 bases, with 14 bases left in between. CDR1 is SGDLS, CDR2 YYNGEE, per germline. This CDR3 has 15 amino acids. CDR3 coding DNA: TGTGCCAGCAGCGTAGGGGGGGCAGTTGGCGAGACCCAGTACTTC. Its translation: CASSVGGAVGETQYF. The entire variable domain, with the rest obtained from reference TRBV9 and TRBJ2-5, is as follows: DSGVTQTPKHLITATGQRVTLRCSPRSGDLSVYWYQQSLDQGLQFLIQYYNGEERAKGNILERFSAQQFPDLHSELNLSSLELGDSALYFCASSVGGAVGETQYFGPGTRLLVL.

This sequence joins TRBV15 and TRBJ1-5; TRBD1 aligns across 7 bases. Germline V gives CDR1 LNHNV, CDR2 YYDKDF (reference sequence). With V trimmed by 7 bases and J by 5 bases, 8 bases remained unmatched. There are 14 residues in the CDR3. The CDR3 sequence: CATNVDRVDQPQHF. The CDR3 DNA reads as TGTGCCACCAACGTCGACAGGGTCGATCAGCCCCAGCATTTT.

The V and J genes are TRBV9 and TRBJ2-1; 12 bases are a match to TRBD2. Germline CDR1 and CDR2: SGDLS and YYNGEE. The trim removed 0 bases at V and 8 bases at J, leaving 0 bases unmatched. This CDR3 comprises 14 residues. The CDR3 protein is CASSVGLAGDEQFF. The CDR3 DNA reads TGTGCCAGCAGCGTAGGACTAGCGGGGGATGAGCAGTTCTTC.

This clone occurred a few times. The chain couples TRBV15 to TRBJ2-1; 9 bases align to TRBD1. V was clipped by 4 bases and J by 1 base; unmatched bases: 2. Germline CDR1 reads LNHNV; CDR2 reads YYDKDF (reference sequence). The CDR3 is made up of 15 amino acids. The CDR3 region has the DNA TGTGCCACCAGCACGGGACAGGGTTCCTACAATGAGCAGTTCTTC. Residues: CATSTGQGSYNEQFF.

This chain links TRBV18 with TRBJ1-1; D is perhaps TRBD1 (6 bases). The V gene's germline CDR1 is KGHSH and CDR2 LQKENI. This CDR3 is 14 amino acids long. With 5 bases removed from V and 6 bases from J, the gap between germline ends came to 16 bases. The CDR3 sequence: CASSEAQGTAEAFF. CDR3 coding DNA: TGTGCCAGCTCAGAGGCCCAGGGGACGGCTGAAGCTTTCTTT.

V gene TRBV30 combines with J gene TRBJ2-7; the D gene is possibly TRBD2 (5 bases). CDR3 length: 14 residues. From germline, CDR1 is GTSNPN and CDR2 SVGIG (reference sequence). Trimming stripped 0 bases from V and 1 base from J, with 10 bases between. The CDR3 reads CAWSVGGGSYEQYF. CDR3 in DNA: TGTGCCTGGAGTGTAGGTGGCGGGTCCTACGAGCAGTACTTC.

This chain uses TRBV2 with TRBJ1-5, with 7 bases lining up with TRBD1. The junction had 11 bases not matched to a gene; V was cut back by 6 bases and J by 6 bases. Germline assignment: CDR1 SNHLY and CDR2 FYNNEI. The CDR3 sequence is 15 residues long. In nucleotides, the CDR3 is TGTGCCAGCAGCGCTAGACAGGGCAGAGGTCAGCCCCAGCATTTT. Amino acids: CASSARQGRGQPQHF. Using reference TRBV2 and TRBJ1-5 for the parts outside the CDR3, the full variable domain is EPEVTQTPSHQVTQMGQEVILRCVPISNHLYFYWYRQILGQKVEFLVSFYNNEISEKSEIFDDQFSVERPDGSNFTLKIRSTKLEDSAMYFCASSARQGRGQPQHFGDGTRLSIL.

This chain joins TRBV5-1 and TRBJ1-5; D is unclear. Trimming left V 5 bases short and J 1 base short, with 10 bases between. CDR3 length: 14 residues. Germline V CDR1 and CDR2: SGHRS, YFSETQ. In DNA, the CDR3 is TGCGCCAGCAGTAGAGTTAGAAGCAATCAGCCCCAGCATTTT. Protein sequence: CASSRVRSNQPQHF.

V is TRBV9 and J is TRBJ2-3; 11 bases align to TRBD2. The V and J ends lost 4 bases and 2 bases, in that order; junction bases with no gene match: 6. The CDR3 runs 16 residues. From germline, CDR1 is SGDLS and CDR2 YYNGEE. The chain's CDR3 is CASSLSLAGVTDTQYF. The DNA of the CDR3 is TGTGCCAGCAGCTTATCACTAGCGGGAGTCACAGATACGCAGTATTTT.

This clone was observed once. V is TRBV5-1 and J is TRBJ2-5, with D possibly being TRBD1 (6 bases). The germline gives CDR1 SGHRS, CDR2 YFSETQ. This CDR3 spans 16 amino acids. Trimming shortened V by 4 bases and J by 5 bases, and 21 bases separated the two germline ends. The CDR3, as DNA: TGCGCCAGCAGCAGGGGTCCCCTAACAGGGACGGAGACCCAGTACTTC. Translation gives CASSRGPLTGTETQYF.

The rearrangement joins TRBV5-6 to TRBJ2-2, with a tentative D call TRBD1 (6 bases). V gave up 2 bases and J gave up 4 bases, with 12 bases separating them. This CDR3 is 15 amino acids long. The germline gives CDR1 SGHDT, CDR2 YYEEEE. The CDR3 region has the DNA TGTGCCAGCAGCTTCGCACAGGGCGGCACCGGGGAGCTGTTTTTT. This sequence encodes CASSFAQGGTGELFF.

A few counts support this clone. The DNA for the CDR3 is TGTGCCAGCGCGGACTCCGGGGGCTATGAGCAGTTCTTC. Translating gives CASADSGGYEQFF. The rearrangement links TRBV6-5 to TRBJ2-1, with D perhaps TRBD1 or TRBD2 (6 bases each). The length of the CDR3 is 13 residues. CDR1 is MNHEY and CDR2 is SVGAGI in the germline V gene. V gave up 8 bases and J gave up 8 bases, with 16 bases separating them.

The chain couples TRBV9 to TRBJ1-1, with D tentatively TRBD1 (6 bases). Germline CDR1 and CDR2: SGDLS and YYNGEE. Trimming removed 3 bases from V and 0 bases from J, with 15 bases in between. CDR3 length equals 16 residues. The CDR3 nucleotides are TGTGCCAGCAGCGAGGAAGGGGGGACCCTGAACACTGAAGCTTTCTTT. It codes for CASSEEGGTLNTEAFF. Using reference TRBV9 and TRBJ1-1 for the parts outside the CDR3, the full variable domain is DSGVTQTPKHLITATGQRVTLRCSPRSGDLSVYWYQQSLDQGLQFLIQYYNGEERAKGNILERFSAQQFPDLHSELNLSSLELGDSALYFCASSEEGGTLNTEAFFGQGTRLTVV.

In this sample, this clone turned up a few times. The CDR3 sequence is CASGPWGASEEKLFF. Here the CDR3 DNA reads TGTGCTAGTGGCCCTTGGGGGGCAAGTGAGGAAAAACTGTTTTTT. This chain uses TRBV12-5 with TRBJ1-4, with a weak D call TRBD1 (6 bases). The CDR3 covers 15 residues. Trimming stripped 6 bases from V and 8 bases from J, with 19 bases between. Germline V gene data show CDR1 as LGHNT and CDR2 as FRNRAP.

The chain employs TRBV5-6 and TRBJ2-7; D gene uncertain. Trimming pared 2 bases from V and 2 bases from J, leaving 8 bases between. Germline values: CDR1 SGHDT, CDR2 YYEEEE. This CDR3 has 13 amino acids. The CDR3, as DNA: TGTGCCAGCAGCTTTTCCCCCACCTACGAGCAGTACTTC. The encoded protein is CASSFSPTYEQYF. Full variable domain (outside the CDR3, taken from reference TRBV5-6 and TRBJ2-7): DAGVTQSPTHLIKTRGQQVTLRCSPKSGHDTVSWYQQALGQGPQFIFQYYEEEERQRGNFPDRFSGHQFPNYSSELNVNALLLGDSALYLCASSFSPTYEQYFGPGTRLTVT.

This CDR3 reads CASSRSLPGQGNEKLFF. The DNA for the CDR3 is TGTGCCAGTAGCCGATCCCTCCCGGGACAGGGAAATGAAAAACTGTTTTTT. The genes are TRBV19 and TRBJ1-4, with TRBD1 matching 9 bases. After removal of 6 bases from V and 5 bases from J, the junction contained 13 bases not matched to a gene. The CDR3 loop spans 17 amino acids. CDR1 and CDR2 from the germline V gene are LNHDA and SQIVND (reference sequence).